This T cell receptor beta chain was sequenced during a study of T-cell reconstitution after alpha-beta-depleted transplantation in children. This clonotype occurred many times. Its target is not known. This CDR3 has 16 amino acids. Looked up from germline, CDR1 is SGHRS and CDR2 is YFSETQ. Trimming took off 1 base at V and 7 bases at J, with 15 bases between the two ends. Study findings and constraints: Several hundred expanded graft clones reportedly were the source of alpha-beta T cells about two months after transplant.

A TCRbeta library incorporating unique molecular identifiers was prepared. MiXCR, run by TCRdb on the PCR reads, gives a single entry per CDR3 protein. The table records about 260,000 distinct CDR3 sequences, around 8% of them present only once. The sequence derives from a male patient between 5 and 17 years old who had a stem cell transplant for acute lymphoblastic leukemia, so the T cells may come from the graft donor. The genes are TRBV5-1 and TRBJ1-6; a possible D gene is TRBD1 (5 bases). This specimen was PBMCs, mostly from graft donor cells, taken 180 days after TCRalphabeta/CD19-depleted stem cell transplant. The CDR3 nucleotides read TGCGCCAGCAGCTTGTTCGATCCGGGACCAAATTCACCCCTCCACTTT. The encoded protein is CASSLFDPGPNSPLHF. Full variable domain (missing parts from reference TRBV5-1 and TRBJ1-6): KAGVTQTPRYLIKTRGQQVTLSCSPISGHRSVSWYQQTPGQGLQFLFEYFSETQRNKGNFPGRFSGRQFSNSRSEMNVSTLELGDSALYLCASSLFDPGPNSPLHFGNGTRLTVT.